What follows are 17 T cell receptor beta chains derived from one specimen sequenced in a study of identical twins listed by TCRdb under 2016. Library method: 5' RACE. Sequencing used an Illumina HiSeq 2000. TCRdb's own reprocessing of the public reads used fastp at Q25 and MiXCR and kept productive beta chains. Identical CDR3 proteins give one entry, which carries the most common genes and DNA. This sample lists 200,000 to 300,000 distinct CDR3 sequences; about 7% were detected once. Of the sample, roughly 3.6% falls within the top ten clones. This sample was shared with a second study, whose subject was yellow fever vaccine responses in identical twins.

Sequenced: memory (CD45RO+) T cells sorted from blood. The cell subset or site label, as the study defines it: CD45RO+ enriched T cells. The receptors were gathered from a woman younger than 30 in good health.

This clonotype has only a few counts. The genes are TRBV6-1 and TRBJ2-1; TRBD1 agrees at 7 bases. V shed 5 bases and J 0 bases; nucleotides not matched to a gene: 7. Germline CDR1 reads MNHNS; CDR2 reads SASEGT. The CDR3 runs to 16 residues. The CDR3: CASSTGQTISYNEQFF. The CDR3 DNA follows: TGTGCCAGCAGTACGGGACAGACGATCTCCTACAATGAGCAGTTCTTC.

This clonotype was seen a handful of times. The genes are TRBV10-3 and TRBJ1-5; a weak D match, TRBD1 (5 bases). The ends were cut back, 0 bases at V and 3 bases at J, with 9 bases in the middle. CDR3 length: 15 amino acids. CDR1 and CDR2 (germline): ENHRY, SYGVKD. CDR3 bases: TGTGCCATCAGTGAGTCGGGGGGATTCAATCAGCCCCAGCATTTT. Encoded protein: CAISESGGFNQPQHF.

Many counts were recorded for this clonotype. This chain uses TRBV20-1 with TRBJ2-4; the D is unclear. The V end was cut by 0 bases, the J end by 7 bases, with 13 bases between. The CDR3 covers 14 residues. Germline CDR1 DFQATT, CDR2 SNEGSKA (reference sequence). CDR3 DNA: TGCAGTGCTAGAGATTCAAGGTTAAGGAACATTCAGTACTTC. Translated, it gives CSARDSRLRNIQYF.

This clonotype was recorded at least ten times. This sequence joins TRBV20-1 and TRBJ2-7, with a weak D call TRBD1 (6 bases). The CDR3 runs to 12 residues. Trimming left V 5 bases short and J 3 bases short, with 11 bases between. Germline loops: CDR1 DFQATT, CDR2 SNEGSKA (reference sequence). The CDR3 loop is CSAWDINYEQYV. CDR3 bases: TGCAGTGCTTGGGACATCAACTACGAGCAGTACGTC.

This chain connects TRBV20-1 to TRBJ2-7, with 9 positions matching TRBD2. V lost 2 bases, J lost 6 bases, and 8 bases stayed unmatched. The length of the CDR3 is 14 residues. The germline V gene has CDR1 DFQATT and CDR2 SNEGSKA (reference sequence). The CDR3 nucleotides are TGCAGTGCTAGACCCGAAGCGGGAGGCCTCGAGCAGTACTTC. Its translation is CSARPEAGGLEQYF.

The table lists this clonotype with many counts. This chain connects TRBV12-3 or TRBV12-4 to TRBJ2-3, with D unresolved. This CDR3 is 11 amino acids long. V was shortened by 6 bases and J by 0 bases, with 1 base between the two germline ends. For the CDR3, the DNA is TGTGCCAGCAGAAGCACAGATACGCAGTATTTT. This translates into CASRSTDTQYF.

The chain has TRBV18 and TRBJ2-5; 8 nucleotides align to TRBD1. J lost 2 bases, V lost 3 bases, and 8 bases had no gene match. From germline, CDR1 is KGHSH and CDR2 LQKENI. There are 16 residues in the CDR3. The CDR3 protein is CASSPGTGTAQETQYF. In nucleotides, the CDR3 is TGTGCCAGCTCACCGGGGACAGGCACTGCACAAGAGACCCAGTACTTC.

The V gene is TRBV29-1, the J gene TRBJ2-5; maybe TRBD1 (5 bases). CDR3 length: 14 amino acids. V lost 0 bases and J lost 8, with 16 bases in between. The germline V gene has CDR1 SQVTM and CDR2 ANQGSEA. The chain's CDR3 is CSVEEVWGEITQYF. DNA for the CDR3: TGCAGCGTTGAAGAAGTTTGGGGCGAGATCACCCAGTACTTC.

This clonotype was counted between two and nine times. V usage is TRBV27 and J usage is TRBJ2-2; 9 bases match TRBD1. The junction had 10 bases not matched to a gene; V was cut back by 6 bases and J by 8 bases. The CDR3 runs to 15 residues. Per germline, CDR1 MNHEY and CDR2 SMNVEV (reference sequence). The CDR3: CASRQPGQGGGELFF. CDR3 DNA sequence: TGTGCCAGCAGGCAACCGGGACAGGGAGGGGGGGAGCTGTTTTTT.

This clonotype was seen only a few times. The V gene is TRBV29-1, the J gene TRBJ2-1, with TRBD2 identical over 14 bases. Germline CDR1 SQVTM, CDR2 ANQGSEA. The trim removed 2 bases at V and 9 bases at J, leaving 9 bases unmatched. The CDR3 loop spans 16 amino acids. CDR3 DNA sequence: TGCAGCGTTGAAAGGTTCGGGACTAGCGGGAGATCTGAGCAGTTCTTC. This translates into CSVERFGTSGRSEQFF.

The table lists this clonotype with many counts. The V call is TRBV5-1, the J call TRBJ2-7; D not certain. The CDR3 extends over 16 amino acids. V was pared by 0 bases and J by 0 bases, with 13 bases between. The germline V gene has CDR1 SGHRS and CDR2 YFSETQ. DNA for the CDR3: TGCGCCAGCAGCTTGGAGCCCGGACCACACTCCTACGAGCAGTACTTC. Translated, it gives CASSLEPGPHSYEQYF.

This clonotype was observed a handful of times. J is TRBJ2-5 and V is TRBV14, with D hard to call. The germline CDR1 and CDR2 sequences are SGHDN and FVKESK. V was pared by 4 bases and J by 5 bases, with 8 bases between. The CDR3 contains 12 residues. Here the CDR3 DNA reads TGTGCCAGCAGCCCGGGCGTCGAGACCCAGTACTTC. The encoded protein is CASSPGVETQYF.

The table lists this clonotype with many counts. CDR3 protein: CASRRTGSGANVLTF. CDR3 coding DNA: TGTGCCAGCAGACGGACAGGCTCTGGGGCCAACGTCCTGACTTTC. The V and J genes are TRBV12-3 or TRBV12-4 and TRBJ2-6; TRBD1 matches 7 bases. The CDR3 totals 15 residues. The ends lost 6 bases at V and 0 bases at J; junction bases unmatched: 2.

V gene TRBV12-3 or TRBV12-4 combines with J gene TRBJ2-2, with D tentatively TRBD1 or TRBD2 (6 bases each). The CDR3 contains 18 residues. Trimming pared 5 bases from V and 4 bases from J, leaving 23 bases between. This CDR3 is CASSPPFPVGGITGELFF. The CDR3 region has the DNA TGTGCCAGCAGTCCCCCCTTCCCGGTAGGGGGGATCACCGGGGAGCTGTTTTTT.

This sequence joins TRBV7-2 and TRBJ2-5; D might be TRBD2 (5 bases). The CDR3 sequence is 14 residues long. From germline, CDR1 is SGHTA and CDR2 FQGNSA. Between the trimmed V and J ends, which lost 0 bases and 5 bases, there was a span of 10 bases. Here the CDR3 DNA reads TGTGCCAGCAGCTTAGCGGGAGACGTGGAGACCCAGTACTTC. Its translation is CASSLAGDVETQYF.

The sample holds many counts of this clonotype. The chain combines TRBV28 with TRBJ2-3, with TRBD2 identical over 8 bases. Germline trimming cut 7 bases from V and 4 bases from J; bases unmatched to any gene: 13. Germline V CDR1 and CDR2: MDHEN, SYDVKM. The CDR3 totals 16 residues. The CDR3 sequence: CASKGRTSWSSDTQYF. The CDR3 nucleotides are TGTGCCAGCAAGGGTCGGACTAGCTGGTCGTCAGATACGCAGTATTTT.

Comments on this clonotype: The junction shows a germline mismatch at one end, possibly a read error. V gene TRBV3-1 combines with J gene TRBJ1-1; the D gene is possibly TRBD1 (6 bases). This CDR3 region has 14 residues. From germline, CDR1 is LGHDT and CDR2 YNNKEL (reference sequence). This CDR3 reads CASSQGPRGGGHLF. The CDR3 coding sequence is TGTGCCAGCAGCCAGGGCCCCCGCGGGGGGGGGCACCTCTTT.